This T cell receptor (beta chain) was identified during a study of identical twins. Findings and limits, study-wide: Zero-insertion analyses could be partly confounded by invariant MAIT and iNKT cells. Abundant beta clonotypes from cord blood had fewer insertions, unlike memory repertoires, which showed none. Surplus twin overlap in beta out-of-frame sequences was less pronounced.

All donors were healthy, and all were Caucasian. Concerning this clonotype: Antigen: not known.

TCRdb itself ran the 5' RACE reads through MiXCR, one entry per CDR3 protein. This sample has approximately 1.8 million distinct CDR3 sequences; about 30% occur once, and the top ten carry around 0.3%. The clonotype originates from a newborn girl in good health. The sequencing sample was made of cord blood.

CDR3 amino acids: CARGRANTGELFF. Written as DNA, the CDR3 is TGTGCCCGGGGCAGGGCGAACACCGGGGAGCTGTTTTTT. The V call is TRBV25-1, the J call TRBJ2-2, with D perhaps given as TRBD1 or TRBD2 (5 bases each). The CDR3 has 13 amino acids. Germline CDR1 reads MGHDK; CDR2 reads SYGVNS. The germline V and J ends were trimmed by 11 bases and 0 bases, with 10 bases remaining between them. Together with reference TRBV25-1 and TRBJ2-2, the CDR3 gives the full variable domain: EADIYQTPRYLVIGTGKKITLECSQTMGHDKMYWYQQDPGMELHLIHYSYGVNSTEKGDLSSESTVSRIRTEHFPLTLESARPSHTSQYLCARGRANTGELFFGEGSRLTVL.